Presented here are 18 T cell receptor beta chains from one specimen sequenced in a study of Graves' ophthalmopathy and Graves' hyperthyroidism. RNA transcripts were the source from which TCR beta CDR3 regions were amplified. RT-PCR with HTBI primers came first, then second-round multiplex PCR. TCRdb called the multiplex PCR reads again in MiXCR, with one record for every CDR3 protein. The sample consists of 600,000 to 950,000 distinct CDR3 sequences, 40% of them appearing once. The material sequenced was peripheral blood. These receptors were collected from an adult man with Graves' ophthalmopathy.

This chain joins TRBV6-5 and TRBJ1-1; D not certain. V lost 5 bases and J lost 5, with 9 bases in between. The CDR3 is 12 residues long. Germline V gene data show CDR1 as MNHEY and CDR2 as SVGAGI. This CDR3 is CASSGAYTEAFF. The CDR3, as DNA: TGTGCCAGCAGTGGCGCGTATACTGAAGCTTTCTTT.

V is TRBV20-1 and J is TRBJ1-5, with 8 bases that match TRBD1. Germline lookup yields CDR1 DFQATT and CDR2 SNEGSKA (reference sequence). The CDR3 has 12 amino acids. V lost 6 bases to trimming and J lost 5 bases; unmatched junction nucleotides: 3. CDR3 coding DNA: TGCAGTGCCCAGACAGGGGATCAGCCCCAGCATTTT. Translating gives CSAQTGDQPQHF.

This clonotype was seen many times. The chain links TRBV10-3 to TRBJ1-1, with 7 bases matching TRBD1. The CDR3 spans 14 residues. Germline CDR1 and CDR2: ENHRY and SYGVKD. J gave up 7 bases and V 5 bases, and 10 bases lay outside the gene matches. CDR3 sequence (DNA): TGTGCCATCAGTCCCGGACAGGTTGCCGGTGAAGCTTTCTTT. This gives the protein CAISPGQVAGEAFF.

This clonotype was counted between two and nine times. The rearrangement joins TRBV19 to TRBJ1-5; no reliable D call. Germline CDR1 LNHDA, CDR2 SQIVND (reference sequence). CDR3 size: 16 residues. Trimming pared 3 bases from V and 2 bases from J, leaving 14 bases between. The DNA for the CDR3 is TGTGCCAGTAGTATCAGTTGGGTTGGGGGCAATCAGCCCCAGCATTTT. This encodes CASSISWVGGNQPQHF.

This clonotype was seen a handful of times. The J gene is TRBJ2-5, the V gene TRBV7-9, with D unresolved. The CDR3 is made up of 15 amino acids. From germline, CDR1 is SEHNR and CDR2 FQNEAQ (reference sequence). V was clipped by 2 bases and J by 2 bases, with 12 bases between them. The CDR3 loop reads CASSLKQPMQETQYF. The CDR3 coding sequence is TGTGCCAGCAGCTTAAAACAGCCTATGCAAGAGACCCAGTACTTC.

At least ten counts were recorded for this clonotype. The chain combines TRBV20-1 with TRBJ2-7; 7 bases are shared with TRBD1. The CDR3 consists of 14 residues. After removal of 6 bases from V and 1 base from J, the junction contained 9 bases not matched to a gene. Germline CDR1 reads DFQATT; CDR2 reads SNEGSKA (reference sequence). CDR3 DNA sequence: TGCAGTGCCAGTTGGGACAGAATATCCTACGAGCAGTACTTC. Translated, it gives CSASWDRISYEQYF.

The rearrangement joins TRBV24-1 to TRBJ2-7; 10 positions match TRBD1. With V trimmed by 4 bases and J by 7 bases, 9 bases remained unmatched. This CDR3 region has 15 residues. Per the germline V gene, CDR1 is KGHDR and CDR2 is SFDVKD. CDR3 in amino acids: CATSDPGTGAWEQYF. As DNA, the CDR3 is TGTGCCACCAGTGACCCAGGGACAGGGGCCTGGGAGCAGTACTTC.

For this clonotype: One end of the junction varies from germline; a read error may be responsible. The genes are TRBV10-2 and TRBJ2-5; 7 nucleotides match TRBD2. There are 15 residues in the CDR3. Germline CDR1 is WSHSY and CDR2 is SAAADI. The CDR3 spells CASSSSGKSWETQYF. DNA for the CDR3: TGTGCCAGCAGTTCTAGCGGCAAAAGCTGGGAGACCCAGTACTTC.

This clonotype appeared many times. The rearrangement uses TRBV2 and TRBJ2-6; D is perhaps TRBD1 (6 bases). V lost 0 bases, J lost 0 bases, and 6 bases lay in between. The CDR3 sequence is 16 residues long. Germline CDR1 and CDR2: SNHLY and FYNNEI. The CDR3 sequence: CASSEADSSGANVLTF. CDR3 bases: TGTGCCAGCAGTGAAGCGGACAGCTCTGGGGCCAACGTCCTGACTTTC.

CDR3 sequence reads: CASRSTETQNSYEQYF. Written as DNA, the CDR3 is TGTGCCAGCAGATCAACAGAGACCCAGAACTCCTACGAGCAGTACTTC. The chain links TRBV7-9 to TRBJ2-7; D call uncertain. V was shortened by 6 bases and J by 0 bases, with 18 bases between the two germline ends. The CDR3 spans 16 residues. Looked up from germline, CDR1 is SEHNR and CDR2 is FQNEAQ (reference sequence).

This clonotype was recorded a few times. The V gene is TRBV24-1, the J gene TRBJ1-5, with D unclear. Trimming removed 11 bases at V and 0 bases at J, with 13 bases between. The germline V gene has CDR1 KGHDR and CDR2 SFDVKD. The CDR3 runs to 14 residues. DNA for the CDR3: TGTGCCAGCAGACCGACTTATAGCAATCAGCCCCAGCATTTT. Its translation: CASRPTYSNQPQHF.

The chain joins TRBV11-3 to TRBJ2-7; D is undetermined. The V end was cut by 2 bases, the J end by 5 bases, with 10 bases between. CDR1 is SGHNT and CDR2 is YENEEA in the germline V gene. The CDR3 sequence is 13 residues long. The CDR3 loop reads CASSLPQSNEQYF. DNA for the CDR3: TGTGCCAGCAGCTTACCCCAAAGCAACGAGCAGTACTTC.

There are many counts of this clonotype. V gene TRBV24-1 combines with J gene TRBJ2-7, with D uncertain. V gave up 8 bases and J gave up 3 bases, with 7 bases separating them. Germline loops: CDR1 KGHDR, CDR2 SFDVKD. There are 11 residues in the CDR3. The CDR3 DNA sequence: TGTGCCACCATCCCGGGCTACGAGCAGTACTTC. It yields the protein CATIPGYEQYF.

Concerning this clonotype itself: The missing conserved phenylalanine or tryptophan at the end of this CDR3 makes a read error likely. V is TRBV6-1 and J is TRBJ1-4, with TRBD1 identical over 8 bases. The J segment lost 10 bases and the V segment lost 6 bases, leaving 4 bases of the junction unmatched. CDR1 MNHNS and CDR2 SASEGT come from the germline V gene. CDR3 length: 12 amino acids. The CDR3 bases are TGTGCCAGCAGGAAGGGACAGGCAAAACTGTTTTCT. This encodes CASRKGQAKLFS.

In its sample, this clonotype was seen once. A much larger clone differs by one base, so this may be a read error. The chain links TRBV19 to TRBJ1-5, with 8 bases identical to TRBD1. Losses at the gene ends were 3 bases for V and 7 bases for J; bases not matched to a gene: 11. Looked up from germline, CDR1 is LNHDA and CDR2 is SQIVND (reference sequence). The CDR3 runs 16 residues. The CDR3 region is CASSMVLGQGRQPQHF. The CDR3 DNA reads as TGTGCCAGTAGTATGGTCCTTGGACAGGGCAGGCAGCCCCAGCATTTT. The entire variable domain, with the rest obtained from reference TRBV19 and TRBJ1-5, is as follows: DGGITQSPKYLFRKEGQNVTLSCEQNLNHDAMYWYRQDPGQGLRLIYYSQIVNDFQKGDIAEGYSVSREKKESFPLTVTSAQKNPTAFYLCASSMVLGQGRQPQHFGDGTRLSIL.

This clonotype has more than one count but fewer than ten. V is TRBV20-1 and J is TRBJ2-7; D uncertain. V was pared by 3 bases and J by 0 bases, with 6 bases between. The CDR3 covers 12 residues. The V gene's germline CDR1 is DFQATT and CDR2 SNEGSKA (reference sequence). DNA of the CDR3: TGCAGTGCTAGGGCTTACTCCTACGAGCAGTACTTC. Translation gives CSARAYSYEQYF.

This clonotype turned up a few times. The V and J genes are TRBV7-6 and TRBJ1-1; TRBD1 aligns across 10 bases. CDR3 length equals 14 residues. Germline-derived CDR1 and CDR2 are SGHVS and FNYEAQ. V was clipped by 8 bases and J by 4 bases; unmatched bases: 7. Here the CDR3 reads CASRTGGEGTEAFF. CDR3 nucleotide sequence: TGTGCCAGCCGGACAGGGGGGGAGGGCACTGAAGCTTTCTTT.

This clonotype was observed a handful of times. CDR3 coding DNA: TGTGCCAGCAGCCAGGCCAGGGACTTCGACGAGCAGTACTTC. Translating gives CASSQARDFDEQYF. This rearrangement joins TRBV7-2 to TRBJ2-7, with D possibly being TRBD2 (6 bases). This CDR3 has 14 amino acids. Germline CDR1 and CDR2: SGHTA and FQGNSA. V lost 5 bases and J lost 5, with 16 bases in between.